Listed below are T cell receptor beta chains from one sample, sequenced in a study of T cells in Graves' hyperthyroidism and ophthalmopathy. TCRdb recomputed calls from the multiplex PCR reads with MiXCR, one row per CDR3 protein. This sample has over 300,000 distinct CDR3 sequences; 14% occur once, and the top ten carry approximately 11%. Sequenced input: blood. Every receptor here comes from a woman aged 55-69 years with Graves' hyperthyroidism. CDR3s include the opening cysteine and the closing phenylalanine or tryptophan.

cdr3_aa: CASKGTGAGGTEAFF
v_call: TRBV6-2/TRBV6-3
cdr3_length: 15

cdr3_aa: CASSPIRQGNEQFF
v_call: TRBV6-1
cdr3_length: 14

cdr3_aa: CASRAAGSNQPQHF
v_call: TRBV7-2
cdr3_length: 14

cdr3_aa: CASSPPGPSSLGNQPQHF
v_call: TRBV2
cdr3_length: 18

cdr3_aa: CASNRLAGGKETQYF
v_call: TRBV7-9
cdr3_length: 15

cdr3_aa: CASSLAGGGEKLFF
v_call: TRBV5-4
cdr3_length: 14

cdr3_aa: CATSTTWTGGTEAFF
v_call: TRBV15
cdr3_length: 15

cdr3_aa: CASSLGEAEQFF
v_call: TRBV12-3/TRBV12-4
cdr3_length: 12

cdr3_aa: CASSSGTSGRASYNEQFF
v_call: TRBV27
cdr3_length: 18

cdr3_aa: CSATSLGLGTEAFF
v_call: TRBV20-1
cdr3_length: 14

cdr3_aa: CASRTRDRKNIQYF
v_call: TRBV6-2/TRBV6-3
cdr3_length: 14

cdr3_aa: CASRKAEIGPYEQYF
v_call: TRBV2
cdr3_length: 15

cdr3_aa: CASSVREFGYTF
v_call: TRBV6-1
cdr3_length: 12

cdr3_aa: CASSLDRLGKLFF
v_call: TRBV11-2
cdr3_length: 13

cdr3_aa: CASSWATSGVHEQYF
v_call: TRBV5-1
cdr3_length: 15

cdr3_aa: CASSRGAGTDTQYF
v_call: TRBV5-1
cdr3_length: 14

cdr3_aa: CASRGSGGGSLYGYTF
v_call: TRBV2
cdr3_length: 16

cdr3_aa: CATRTGVTEAFF
v_call: TRBV6-1
cdr3_length: 12